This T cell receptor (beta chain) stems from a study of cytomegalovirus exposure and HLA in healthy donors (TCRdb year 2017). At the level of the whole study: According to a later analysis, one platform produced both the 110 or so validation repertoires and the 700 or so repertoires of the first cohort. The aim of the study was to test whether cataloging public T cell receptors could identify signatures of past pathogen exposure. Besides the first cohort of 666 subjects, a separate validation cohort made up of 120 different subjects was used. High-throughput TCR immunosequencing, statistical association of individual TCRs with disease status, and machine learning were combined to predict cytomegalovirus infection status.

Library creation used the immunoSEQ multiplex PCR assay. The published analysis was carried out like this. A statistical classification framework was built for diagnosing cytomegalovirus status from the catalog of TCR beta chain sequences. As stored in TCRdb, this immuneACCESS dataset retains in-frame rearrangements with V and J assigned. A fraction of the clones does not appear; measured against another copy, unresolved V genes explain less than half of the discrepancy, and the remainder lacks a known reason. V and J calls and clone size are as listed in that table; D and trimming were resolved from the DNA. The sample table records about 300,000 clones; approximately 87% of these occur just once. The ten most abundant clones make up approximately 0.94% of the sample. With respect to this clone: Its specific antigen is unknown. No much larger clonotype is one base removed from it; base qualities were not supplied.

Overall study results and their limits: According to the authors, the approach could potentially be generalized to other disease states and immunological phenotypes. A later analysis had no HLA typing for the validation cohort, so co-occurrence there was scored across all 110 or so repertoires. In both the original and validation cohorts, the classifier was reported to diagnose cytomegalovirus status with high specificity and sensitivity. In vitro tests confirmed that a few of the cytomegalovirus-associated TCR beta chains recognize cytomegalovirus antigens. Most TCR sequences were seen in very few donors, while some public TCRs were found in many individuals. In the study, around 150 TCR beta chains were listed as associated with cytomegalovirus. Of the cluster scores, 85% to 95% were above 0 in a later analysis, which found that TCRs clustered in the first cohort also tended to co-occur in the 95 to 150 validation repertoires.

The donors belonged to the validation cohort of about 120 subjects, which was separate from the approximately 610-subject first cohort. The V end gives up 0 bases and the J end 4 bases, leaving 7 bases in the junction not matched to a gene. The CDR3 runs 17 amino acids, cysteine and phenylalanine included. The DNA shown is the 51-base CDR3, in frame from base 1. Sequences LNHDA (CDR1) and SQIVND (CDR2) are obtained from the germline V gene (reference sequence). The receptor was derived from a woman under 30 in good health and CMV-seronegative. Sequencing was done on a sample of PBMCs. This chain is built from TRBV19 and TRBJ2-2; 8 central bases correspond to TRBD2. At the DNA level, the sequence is TGTGCCAGTAGTATAGAAGGGCTAGCGGGTCGCACCGGGGAGCTGTTTTTT. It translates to CASSIEGLAGRTGELFF.